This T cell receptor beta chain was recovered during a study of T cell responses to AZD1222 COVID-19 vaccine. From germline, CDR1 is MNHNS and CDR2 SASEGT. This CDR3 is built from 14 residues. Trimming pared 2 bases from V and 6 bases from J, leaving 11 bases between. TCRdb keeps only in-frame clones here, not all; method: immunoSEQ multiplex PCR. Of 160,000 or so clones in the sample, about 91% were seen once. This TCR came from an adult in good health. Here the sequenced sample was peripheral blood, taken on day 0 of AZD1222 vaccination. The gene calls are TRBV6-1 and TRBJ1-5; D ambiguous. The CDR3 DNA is TGTGCCAGCAGTGAAAAGGAAGTCCGTCAGCCCCAGCATTTT. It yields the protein CASSEKEVRQPQHF.